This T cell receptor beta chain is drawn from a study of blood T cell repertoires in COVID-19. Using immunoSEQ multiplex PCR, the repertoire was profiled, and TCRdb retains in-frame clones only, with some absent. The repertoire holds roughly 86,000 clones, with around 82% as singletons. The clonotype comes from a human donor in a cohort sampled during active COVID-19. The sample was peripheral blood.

CDR3 sequence: CASSRGGATFNEQFF. Here the CDR3 DNA reads TGTGCCAGCAGCCGCGGGGGGGCCACATTCAATGAGCAGTTCTTC. This chain links TRBV6-4 with TRBJ2-1, with TRBD2 identical over 9 bases. Germline CDR1 and CDR2: MRHNA and SNTAGT. CDR3 size: 15 residues. V lost 6 bases to trimming and J lost 6 bases; unmatched junction nucleotides: 9.